This TCR beta chain was sequenced in a study of CD8+CD57+ T cells in acquired aplastic anemia. Investigators profiled TCR beta VDJ and CDR3 from genomic DNA template. TCRdb reprocessed the reads via MiXCR and lists one record per CDR3 protein. Here the sample spans hundreds of thousands of distinct CDR3 sequences, around 72% being singletons. Germline V gene lookup returns CDR1 MNHEY and CDR2 SVGAGI. The CDR3 is 14 residues long. Trimming left V 4 bases short and J 1 base short, with 10 bases between. The study, taken as a whole, reports: Found in both controls and patients were about 30 CD8+ CDR3 sequences.

As regards this clonotype: The antigen is undetermined.

The TCR was taken from a human donor in good health, serving as a control. Sequencing was done on a sample of sorted CD4+, CD8+, or CD8+CD57+ T cells (not recorded which) from PBMCs. The chain combines TRBV6-5 with TRBJ1-1; D gene unclear. The chain's CDR3 is CASSSSRENTEAFF. In DNA, the CDR3 is TGTGCCAGCAGTTCTTCCAGAGAGAACACTGAAGCTTTCTTT.